Presented here are 7 T cell receptor beta chains from one specimen sequenced in a study of blood T cell repertoires in COVID-19. Sequencing used immunoSEQ multiplex PCR; TCRdb keeps in-frame clones, though not all of them. The table lists about 480,000 clones, approximately 91% of them singletons. The sequenced sample was PBMCs or T cells enriched from blood (not recorded which). Receptor source: a woman aged 60-75 years who had recovered from COVID-19.

V usage is TRBV6-5 and J usage is TRBJ2-3; D unclear. The V gene's germline CDR1 is MNHEY and CDR2 SVGAGI. Trimming removed 2 bases from V and 6 bases from J, with 12 bases in between. The CDR3 length is 14 residues. The CDR3 loop is CASSYTLPGDTQYF. CDR3 coding DNA: TGTGCCAGCAGTTACACCTTACCGGGTGATACGCAGTATTTT.

This chain uses TRBV30 with TRBJ1-6; tentative D call: TRBD1 (6 bases). The CDR3 is 14 residues long. V was pared by 0 bases and J by 7 bases, with 10 bases between. Germline loops: CDR1 GTSNPN, CDR2 SVGIG (reference sequence). Here the CDR3 DNA reads TGTGCCTGGAGTGTAAGCAGGGGAAATTCACCCCTCCACTTT. It codes for CAWSVSRGNSPLHF.

The chain carries TRBV7-9 and TRBJ1-1; no definite D call. Trimming left V 3 bases short and J 4 bases short, with 9 bases between. This CDR3 comprises 13 residues. Germline V gene data show CDR1 as SEHNR and CDR2 as FQNEAQ (reference sequence). CDR3 loop: CASSLIEVTEAFF. The CDR3 nucleotides read TGTGCCAGCAGCTTGATTGAGGTCACTGAAGCTTTCTTT. The whole variable domain, remainder taken from reference TRBV7-9 and TRBJ1-1, is DTGVSQNPRHKITKRGQNVTFRCDPISEHNRLYWYRQTLGQGPEFLTYFQNEAQLEKSRLLSDRFSAERPKGSFSTLEIQRTEQGDSAMYLCASSLIEVTEAFFGQGTRLTVV.

The V and J genes are TRBV5-4 and TRBJ2-6; no firm D call. CDR1 and CDR2 (germline): SGHNT, YYREEE (reference sequence). V lost 0 bases and J 0 bases, leaving 7 bases between the germline ends. This CDR3 has 16 amino acids. CDR3 in DNA: TGTGCCAGCAGCTTGGACAGCACCTCTGGGGCCAACGTCCTGACTTTC. Amino acid sequence: CASSLDSTSGANVLTF. Together with reference TRBV5-4 and TRBJ2-6, the CDR3 gives the full variable domain: ETGVTQSPTHLIKTRGQQVTLRCSSQSGHNTVSWYQQALGQGPQFIFQYYREEENGRGNFPPRFSGLQFPNYSSELNVNALELDDSALYLCASSLDSTSGANVLTFGAGSRLTVL.

This clone occurred once. The rearrangement links TRBV6-1 to TRBJ2-3; a weak D match, TRBD2 (6 bases). From germline, CDR1 is MNHNS and CDR2 SASEGT. V was cut by 1 base and J by 1 base, with 9 bases left in between. CDR3 length: 15 residues. CDR3 amino acids: CASSEVRRGTDTQYF. The CDR3 region has the DNA TGTGCCAGCAGTGAAGTGAGGAGGGGCACAGATACGCAGTATTTT.

This clone was detected only once. The chain uses TRBV18 and TRBJ1-4; D remains ambiguous. Trimming left V 3 bases short and J 0 bases short, with 14 bases between. Germline-derived CDR1 and CDR2 are KGHSH and LQKENI. The CDR3 is 17 residues long. CDR3 sequence: CASSPGGSVPTNEKLFF. In DNA, the CDR3 is TGTGCCAGCTCACCGGGAGGCAGTGTCCCAACTAATGAAAAACTGTTTTTT.

V and J are TRBV5-1 and TRBJ1-1; 7 bases agree with TRBD1. V lost 4 bases to trimming and J lost 1 base; unmatched junction nucleotides: 7. Germline CDR1 SGHRS, CDR2 YFSETQ. This CDR3 spans 15 amino acids. The CDR3 spells CASSIGQVTNTEAFF. The CDR3 nucleotides read TGCGCCAGCAGCATCGGACAGGTTACGAACACTGAAGCTTTCTTT.